This is a list of T cell receptor beta chains from one sample in a study of blood T cell repertoires in COVID-19. Sequenced by immunoSEQ multiplex PCR; TCRdb stores in-frame clones only, minus some. The sample holds around 150,000 clones, 85% to 90% seen once. The sequenced sample consisted of PBMCs or T cells enriched from blood (not recorded which). Receptor source: a woman aged 45 to 65 who had recovered from COVID-19. CDR3s include the opening cysteine and the closing phenylalanine or tryptophan. Fields, in order: clone size, J gene, D gene, V gene, CDR3 protein, CDR3 DNA. A D gene is named only where the DNA matches it firmly. Size is omitted from some rows. Given values are once, few, many or a class for expanded clones.

- | TRBJ1-6 | - | TRBV2 | CASSESFGSHNSPLHF | TGTGCCAGCAGTGAATCGTTTGGCAGTCATAATTCACCCCTCCACTTT
- | TRBJ1-3 | TRBD1 | TRBV9 | CASGQASSGNTIYF | TGTGCCAGCGGACAGGCAAGCTCTGGAAACACCATATATTTT
- | TRBJ1-6 | TRBD1 | TRBV5-4 | CASSTGTDSNSPLHF | TGTGCCAGCAGCACCGGGACAGATTCCAATTCACCCCTCCACTTT
- | TRBJ2-4 | TRBD2 | TRBV14 | CASSELAGVGNIQYF | TGTGCCAGCAGTGAACTAGCGGGGGTAGGGAACATTCAGTACTTC
- | TRBJ2-1 | - | TRBV19 | CASSIAGLTEEQFF | TGTGCCAGTAGTATAGCTGGGCTAACTGAGGAGCAGTTCTTC
- | TRBJ2-2 | TRBD1 | TRBV9 | CASSVESGTGILGELFF | TGTGCCAGCAGCGTAGAGTCCGGGACAGGGATCCTCGGGGAGCTGTTTTTT
- | TRBJ2-1 | TRBD1 | TRBV18 | CASSSLQGVSYNEQFF | TGTGCCAGCTCATCACTACAGGGGGTCTCCTACAATGAGCAGTTCTTC
- | TRBJ2-1 | - | TRBV15 | CATSRSGPTYNEQFF | TGTGCCACCAGTAGGAGCGGCCCCACCTACAATGAGCAGTTCTTC
- | TRBJ2-1 | - | TRBV11-3 | CASSLTDPINEQFF | TGTGCCAGCAGCTTGACAGACCCAATCAATGAGCAGTTCTTC
- | TRBJ2-3 | - | TRBV7-9 | CASSTRPQGGQYF | TGTGCCAGCAGCACCCGGCCCCAAGGAGGGCAGTATTTT
- | TRBJ1-5 | TRBD1 | TRBV7-2 | CASSSGGYNQPQHF | TGTGCCAGCAGCTCAGGGGGCTACAATCAGCCCCAGCATTTT
- | TRBJ2-4 | - | TRBV5-6 | CASSLASVRLAKNIQYF | TGTGCCAGCAGCTTGGCCTCAGTGAGGCTAGCCAAAAACATTCAGTACTTC
- | TRBJ2-3 | TRBD1 | TRBV7-9 | CASSLVRGPADTQYF | TGTGCCAGCAGCTTAGTCAGGGGGCCTGCAGATACGCAGTATTTT
few | TRBJ2-1 | - | TRBV5-6 | CASSPQAGYNEQFF | TGTGCCAGCAGCCCCCAGGCGGGATACAATGAGCAGTTCTTC